Presented here are 17 T cell receptor beta chains from one specimen sequenced in a study of regulatory T cells in long-lasting Graves disease. Building of the TCR beta libraries involved iRepertoire HTBI primers and Arm-PCR of CDR3 regions. Each CDR3 protein gets one entry after TCRdb re-called the multiplex PCR reads with MiXCR. The data contain hundreds of thousands of distinct CDR3 sequences, 16% of them singletons. As to time point: newly diagnosed GD, antithyroid drugs for less than 3 months. From RNA extracted from PBMCs, the TCR library was made. The same sample was also studied in work on T cells in Graves' hyperthyroidism and ophthalmopathy.

The specimen was peripheral blood mononuclear cells (PBMCs), collected at new diagnosis, from a patient treated with antithyroid drugs. The origin of the receptors is a woman in her twenties or thirties with Graves disease.

There are many counts of this clonotype. The chain recombines TRBV28 with TRBJ2-5; 8 bases line up with TRBD1. CDR3 size: 15 residues. After removal of 7 bases from V and 5 bases from J, the junction contained 12 bases not matched to a gene. The germline CDR1 and CDR2 sequences are MDHEN and SYDVKM. The CDR3 sequence: CASTSTGVGWETQYF. The CDR3 DNA reads as TGTGCCAGCACCTCGACAGGGGTGGGGTGGGAGACCCAGTACTTC.

The chain recombines TRBV30 with TRBJ2-2; D ambiguous. Per the germline V gene, CDR1 is GTSNPN and CDR2 is SVGIG (reference sequence). Deletions cut 5 bases from V and 7 bases from J, with 8 bases between. This CDR3 contains 11 residues. Here the CDR3 reads CAWDSGGELFF. The CDR3 DNA reads TGTGCCTGGGATAGTGGCGGGGAGCTGTTTTTT.

The chain recombines TRBV28 with TRBJ1-5, with a weak D call TRBD1 (6 bases). This CDR3 region has 13 residues. Trimming left V 4 bases short and J 7 bases short, with 11 bases between. Germline loops: CDR1 MDHEN, CDR2 SYDVKM. The CDR3 protein is CASSSGQFQPQHF. The CDR3 DNA follows: TGTGCCAGCAGTTCAGGACAGTTCCAGCCCCAGCATTTT.

V usage is TRBV19 and J usage is TRBJ1-5, with D unclear. CDR1 is LNHDA, CDR2 SQIVND, per germline (reference sequence). Trimming cost V 3 bases and J 3 bases, with 6 bases left between them. The CDR3 totals 13 residues. Here the CDR3 reads CASSIRDNQPQHF. CDR3 DNA: TGTGCCAGTAGTATCCGGGACAATCAGCCCCAGCATTTT.

This clonotype was recorded many times. The chain uses TRBV28 and TRBJ2-3, with 9 bases identical to TRBD2. The CDR3 consists of 16 residues. With V trimmed by 0 bases and J by 0 bases, 1 base remained unmatched. Germline V gene data show CDR1 as MDHEN and CDR2 as SYDVKM. The DNA of the CDR3 is TGTGCCAGCAGTTTATGGACTAGCGGAAGCACAGATACGCAGTATTTT. Its protein is CASSLWTSGSTDTQYF.

The J gene is TRBJ2-7, the V gene TRBV6-1; D not certain. V lost 4 bases and J 1 base, leaving 11 bases between the germline ends. This CDR3 has 14 amino acids. The germline V gene has CDR1 MNHNS and CDR2 SASEGT. The CDR3 DNA reads as TGTGCCAGCAGTGGACACTACGAATCCTACGAGCAGTACTTC. It is translated as CASSGHYESYEQYF.

In its sample, this clonotype was seen a few times. The chain couples TRBV28 to TRBJ2-2; D might be TRBD1 (6 bases). The CDR3 is 14 residues long. With 4 bases removed from V and 1 base from J, the gap between germline ends came to 7 bases. CDR1 MDHEN and CDR2 SYDVKM come from the germline V gene. The CDR3 reads CASSSRGNTGELFF. The CDR3 DNA is TGTGCCAGCAGTTCCAGGGGGAACACCGGGGAGCTGTTTTTT.

This clonotype was picked up many times. V gene TRBV18 combines with J gene TRBJ1-2, with TRBD1 identical over 7 bases. Germline values: CDR1 KGHSH, CDR2 LQKENI. After removal of 6 bases from V and 3 bases from J, the junction contained 4 bases not matched to a gene. CDR3 length: 13 residues. The CDR3 DNA reads as TGTGCCAGCTCTCCGGGACAGCACTATGGCTACACCTTC. Translating it yields CASSPGQHYGYTF. Full variable domain (outside the CDR3, taken from reference TRBV18 and TRBJ1-2): NAGVMQNPRHLVRRRGQEARLRCSPMKGHSHVYWYRQLPEEGLKFMVYLQKENIIDESGMPKERFSAEFPKEGPSILRIQQVVRGDSAAYFCASSPGQHYGYTFGSGTRLTVV.

To note about this clonotype: Since a much larger clone is just one base distant, this may be a read error. The chain is built from TRBV28 and TRBJ2-1; 10 bases are a match to TRBD2. CDR1 is MDHEN, CDR2 SYDVKM, per germline. The CDR3 is 16 residues long. The CDR3 spells CASSSGRAVSYNERFF. The CDR3 DNA follows: TGTGCCAGCAGTAGCGGGAGGGCCGTATCCTACAATGAGCGGTTCTTC.

Regarding this clonotype: A much larger clonotype is one base distant, so this may be a read error. This chain uses TRBV7-9 with TRBJ2-1, with D perhaps TRBD1 (5 bases). Germline CDR1 and CDR2: SEHNR and FQNEAQ (reference sequence). CDR3 length: 16 residues. V lost 1 base to trimming and J lost 0 bases, with 10 bases between them. In nucleotides, the CDR3 is TGTGCCAGCAGCTTAGAGTGGGGCAACTCCTACAATGAGCAGTTCTTC. Translating gives CASSLEWGNSYNEQFF.

This chain connects TRBV18 to TRBJ2-1; D possibly corresponds to TRBD1 (5 bases). This CDR3 has 14 amino acids. Trimming cost V 3 bases and J 8 bases, with 14 bases left between them. Germline assignment: CDR1 KGHSH and CDR2 LQKENI. CDR3 region: CASSPGSQGDEQFF. In DNA, the CDR3 is TGTGCCAGCTCACCTGGGTCCCAAGGGGATGAGCAGTTCTTC.

This clonotype was observed a few times. The rearrangement joins TRBV3-1 to TRBJ2-5; tentatively, D is TRBD1 (5 bases). The CDR3 totals 16 residues. Germline-derived CDR1 and CDR2 are LGHDT and YNNKEL (reference sequence). V shed 3 bases and J shed 2 bases, with 16 bases lying between them. The CDR3 nucleotides read TGTGCCAGCAGCCAGGTAGTTGTCCGGACACAAGAGACCCAGTACTTC. The encoded protein is CASSQVVVRTQETQYF.

This clonotype was detected only a few times. In DNA form, the CDR3 reads TGCGCCAGCAGCTACACATCGGAGACCCAGTACTTC. Translating it yields CASSYTSETQYF. The rearrangement uses TRBV5-1 and TRBJ2-5; D gene unclear. Germline CDR1 and CDR2: SGHRS and YFSETQ. V lost 3 bases, J lost 5 bases, and 8 bases lay in between. This CDR3 has 12 amino acids.

This clonotype was recorded many times. This chain connects TRBV12-3 or TRBV12-4 to TRBJ2-7, with TRBD2 as a possible D gene (5 bases). The CDR3 is made up of 14 amino acids. V was shortened by 6 bases and J by 7 bases, with 19 bases between the two germline ends. The CDR3, as DNA: TGTGCCAGCAGGAAAAGGGAGAGGTTCGGGGAGCAGTACTTC. Translated: CASRKRERFGEQYF.

This clonotype showed up many times. V and J are TRBV28 and TRBJ2-3, with D possibly called TRBD1 or TRBD2 (5 bases each). Germline values: CDR1 MDHEN, CDR2 SYDVKM. The CDR3 is 15 residues long. Trimming cost V 2 bases and J 6 bases, with 15 bases left between them. CDR3 DNA sequence: TGTGCCAGCAGTTTAGGGGGTGGGATTTCTGATACGCAGTATTTT. It encodes CASSLGGGISDTQYF.

This clonotype came up many times. The V and J genes are TRBV6-1 and TRBJ1-2; D is perhaps TRBD1 (5 bases). CDR1 and CDR2 (germline): MNHNS, SASEGT. The CDR3 contains 13 residues. The germline V and J ends were trimmed by 4 bases and 11 bases, with 17 bases remaining between them. As DNA, the CDR3 is TGTGCCAGCAGTGTCGGCGGGGGAGGAGGGTACACCTTC. As protein: CASSVGGGGGYTF.

This clonotype was seen a handful of times. The V and J genes are TRBV29-1 and TRBJ1-4, with D possibly TRBD1 on 6 matching bases. Germline CDR1 and CDR2: SQVTM and ANQGSEA. The CDR3 runs to 15 residues. Trimming took off 7 bases at V and 7 bases at J, with 22 bases between the two ends. The DNA for the CDR3 is TGCAGCGGGTCCATTTCCGAGACAGGTGTTGAAAAACTGTTTTTT. This codes for CSGSISETGVEKLFF.